This TCR beta chain was identified in a study of OX40 agonist ivuxolimab in advanced cancers. About the study: Ivuxolimab, which is an agonistic anti-OX40 (CD134) antibody, was administered to the patients. Melanoma, hepatocellular carcinoma, head and neck or renal cell cancer occurred in dose-escalation patients. The group had a mean age of roughly 56 years, ranged from 23 to 79, and was just under 85% male. Study findings and constraints: The average count of expanded clones was higher among CD8+ T cells than among CD4+.

The table came from immunoSEQ multiplex PCR; TCRdb's copy has only in-frame clones and leaves some out. The repertoire holds roughly 80,000 clones, roughly 87% seen once, with approximately 1.8% in the top ten. As regards this clone: Its antigen is unidentified.

CDR3 size: 16 residues. The trim removed 5 bases at V and 4 bases at J, leaving 10 bases unmatched. Germline loops: CDR1 SNHLY, CDR2 FYNNEI. This chain links TRBV2 with TRBJ2-2; TRBD2 matches 7 bases. The sequence came from an adult with an advanced solid tumor such as melanoma, head and neck, liver or kidney cancer. Material: CD4+ or CD8+ T cells sorted from blood, obtained in a trial of the OX40 agonist ivuxolimab. The CDR3 nucleotides read TGTGCCAGCAGTAGAAGAGGACTAGAGGGCACCGGGGAGCTGTTTTTT. Protein product: CASSRRGLEGTGELFF.